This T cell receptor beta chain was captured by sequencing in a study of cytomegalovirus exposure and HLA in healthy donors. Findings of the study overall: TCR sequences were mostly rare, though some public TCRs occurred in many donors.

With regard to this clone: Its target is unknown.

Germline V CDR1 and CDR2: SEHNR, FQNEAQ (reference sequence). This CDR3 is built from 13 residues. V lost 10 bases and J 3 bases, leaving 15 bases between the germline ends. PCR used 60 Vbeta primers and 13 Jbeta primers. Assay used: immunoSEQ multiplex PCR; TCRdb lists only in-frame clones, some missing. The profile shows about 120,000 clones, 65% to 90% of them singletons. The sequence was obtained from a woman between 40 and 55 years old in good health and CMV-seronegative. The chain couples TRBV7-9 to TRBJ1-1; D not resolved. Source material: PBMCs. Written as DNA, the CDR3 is TGTGCCACCCAACGGGGAGTAGACACTGAAGCTTTCTTT. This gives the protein CATQRGVDTEAFF.